A selection of T cell receptor beta chains follows, all from one sample in a study of vaccination and CD4 T cells after COVID-19. One entry per CDR3 protein, called by TCRdb with MiXCR from the PCR reads. The sample lists 3,500 to 4,500 distinct CDR3 sequences; 20% to 25% were seen once. No cognate antigen is known for these TCRs. Sequenced: CD4+ T cells from blood, cultured in vitro. The receptors come from a human donor who had recovered from COVID-19. CDR3s include the opening cysteine and the closing phenylalanine or tryptophan.

v_call cdr3_aa
TRBV7-4 CASSPRGGVGGGNEQFF
TRBV20-1 CSAPAVGGAGETQYF
TRBV5-1 CASSRGDTGELFF
TRBV7-9 CASSLGAGNSYNEQFF
TRBV6-5 CASSLSSGELFF
TRBV10-1 CASSVGTQETQYF
TRBV2 CASTLGTGGNQPQHF
TRBV10-1 CASSRHWQETQYF
TRBV12-3/TRBV12-4 CASIRGLGANEQFF
TRBV6-1 CASSIAGGPYFPGANVLTF
TRBV6-5 CASSYSGGGAYNEQFF
TRBV7-9 CASSLGVSTDTQYF
TRBV30 CAWTRGHNEQYF
TRBV2 CASSRRGAKEETQYF
TRBV6-1 CASTRGPLADDEQFF
TRBV5-1 CASSIRVGEKLFF
TRBV9 CASSVRGWPNTGELFF
TRBV12-3/TRBV12-4 CASSPPGRLKNTEAFF
TRBV20-1 CSARTGASQETQYF
TRBV10-3 CAISESGAGELFF
TRBV5-1 CASSLSQPSGTDTQYF
TRBV7-9 CASSLDSLNPYNEQFF